The clone carrying this T cell receptor (beta chain) was seen ten or more times. The data belong to a study of T-cell reconstitution after alpha-beta-depleted transplantation in children. Germline values: CDR1 ENHRY, CDR2 SYGVKD. V lost 8 bases and J 2 bases, leaving 7 bases between the germline ends. The CDR3 spans 11 residues. For TCRbeta, the library was prepared with unique molecular identifiers. Using its own MiXCR run on the PCR reads, TCRdb lists one record per CDR3 protein. The table has approximately 490,000 distinct CDR3 sequences, around 13% seen once. The sequencing used PBMCs from the stem cell graft donor, collected from the stem cell graft. V usage is TRBV10-3 and J usage is TRBJ2-7; no reliable D call. The receptor's source is a human donor who donated a stem cell graft to a child with combined immunodeficiency. This chain's CDR3 is CAISPAYEQYF. CDR3 nucleotide sequence: TGTGCCATCTCCCCAGCCTACGAGCAGTACTTC.